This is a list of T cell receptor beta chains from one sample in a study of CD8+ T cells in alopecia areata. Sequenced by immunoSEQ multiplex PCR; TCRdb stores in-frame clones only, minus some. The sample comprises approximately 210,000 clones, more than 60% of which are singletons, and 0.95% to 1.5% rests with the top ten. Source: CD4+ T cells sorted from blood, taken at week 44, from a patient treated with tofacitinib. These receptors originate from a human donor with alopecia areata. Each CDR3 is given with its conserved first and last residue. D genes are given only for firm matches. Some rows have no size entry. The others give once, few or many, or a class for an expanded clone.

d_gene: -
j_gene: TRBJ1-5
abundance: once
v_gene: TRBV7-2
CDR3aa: CASSLDGAGLSNQPQHF
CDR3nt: TGTGCCAGCAGCTTAGATGGGGCCGGCCTTAGCAATCAGCCCCAGCATTTT

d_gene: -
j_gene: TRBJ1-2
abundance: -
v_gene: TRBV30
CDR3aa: CAWSVGGPLDYGYTF
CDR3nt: TGTGCCTGGAGTGTCGGGGGGCCACTGGACTATGGCTACACCTTC

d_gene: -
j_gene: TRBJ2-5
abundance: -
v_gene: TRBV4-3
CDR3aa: CASSQGSTSSETQYF
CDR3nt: TGCGCCAGCAGCCAAGGAAGTACCAGTTCAGAGACCCAGTACTTC

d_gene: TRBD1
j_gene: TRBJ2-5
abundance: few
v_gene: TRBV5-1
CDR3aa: CASSLAGGAKTQYF
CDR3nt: TGCGCCAGCAGCTTGGCAGGGGGCGCGAAGACCCAGTACTTC

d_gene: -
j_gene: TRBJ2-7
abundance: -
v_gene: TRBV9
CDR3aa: CASSVAGAGNEQYF
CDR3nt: TGTGCCAGCAGCGTAGCCGGGGCAGGGAACGAGCAGTACTTC

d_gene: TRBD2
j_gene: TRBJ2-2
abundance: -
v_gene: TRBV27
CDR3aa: CASSPRPLAEGLFF
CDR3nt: TGTGCCAGCAGTCCCAGACCCCTAGCGGAGGGGCTGTTTTTT

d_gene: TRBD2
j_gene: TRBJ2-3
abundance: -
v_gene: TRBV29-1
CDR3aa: CSVMGLAVREYF
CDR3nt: TGCAGCGTTATGGGACTAGCGGTAAGGGAGTATTTT

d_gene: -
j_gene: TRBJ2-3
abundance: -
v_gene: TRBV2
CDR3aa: CASSEARREGTTDTQYF
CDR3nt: TGTGCCAGCAGTGAAGCGCGTAGAGAGGGAACTACAGATACGCAGTATTTT

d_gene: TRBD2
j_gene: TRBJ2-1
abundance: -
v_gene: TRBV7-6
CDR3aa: CASSLGAGVVNEQFF
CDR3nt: TGTGCCAGCAGCTTAGGGGCGGGGGTAGTCAATGAGCAGTTCTTC

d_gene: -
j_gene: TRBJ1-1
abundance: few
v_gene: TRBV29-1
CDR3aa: CSVSPPTPNTEAFF
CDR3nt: TGCAGCGTTTCCCCCCCAACCCCCAACACTGAAGCTTTCTTT

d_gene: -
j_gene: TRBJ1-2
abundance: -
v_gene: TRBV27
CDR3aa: CASSPRTAGGYTF
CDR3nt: TGTGCCAGCAGTCCGCGGACGGCGGGAGGCTACACCTTC

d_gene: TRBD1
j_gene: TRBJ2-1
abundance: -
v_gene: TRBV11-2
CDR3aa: CASSSRQGASSYNEQFF
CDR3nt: TGTGCCAGCAGCTCCAGACAGGGGGCGAGCTCCTACAATGAGCAGTTCTTC

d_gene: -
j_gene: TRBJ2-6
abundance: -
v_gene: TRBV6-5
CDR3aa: CASRPSGANVLTF
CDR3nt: TGTGCCAGTCGACCCTCTGGGGCCAACGTCCTGACTTTC

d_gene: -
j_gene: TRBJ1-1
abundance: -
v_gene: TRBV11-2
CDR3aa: CASSSGLSTEAFF
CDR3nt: TGTGCCAGCAGCTCCGGACTGTCAACTGAAGCTTTCTTT

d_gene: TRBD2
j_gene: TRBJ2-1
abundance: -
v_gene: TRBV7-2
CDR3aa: CASSARGTSGSNEQFF
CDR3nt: TGTGCCAGCAGCGCGCGGGGGACTAGCGGGAGCAATGAGCAGTTCTTC

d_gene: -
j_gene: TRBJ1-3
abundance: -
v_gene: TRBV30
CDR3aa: CAWIDEMGNGNTIYF
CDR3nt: TGTGCCTGGATAGACGAGATGGGCAATGGAAACACCATATATTTT

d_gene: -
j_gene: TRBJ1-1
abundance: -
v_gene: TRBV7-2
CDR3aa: CASSSLPASEAFF
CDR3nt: TGTGCCAGCAGTAGCTTGCCGGCGTCTGAAGCTTTCTTT

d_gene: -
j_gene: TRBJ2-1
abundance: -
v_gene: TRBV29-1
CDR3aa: CSVEGRGAYNEQFF
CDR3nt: TGCAGCGTTGAGGGCAGGGGAGCCTACAATGAGCAGTTCTTC

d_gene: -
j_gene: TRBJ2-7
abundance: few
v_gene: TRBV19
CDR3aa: CASTPGGEPGGYEQYF
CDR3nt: TGTGCCAGTACCCCCGGGGGAGAGCCGGGTGGCTACGAGCAGTACTTC

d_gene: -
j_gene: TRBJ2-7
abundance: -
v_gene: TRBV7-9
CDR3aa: CASSGNEQYF
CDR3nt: TGTGCCAGCAGCGGTAACGAGCAGTACTTC

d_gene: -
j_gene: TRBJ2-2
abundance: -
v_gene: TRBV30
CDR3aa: CAWSAGTLPGELFF
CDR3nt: TGTGCCTGGAGTGCAGGGACCCTTCCCGGGGAGCTGTTTTTT

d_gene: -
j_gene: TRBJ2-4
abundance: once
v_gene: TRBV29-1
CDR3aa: CSVIQGGAIQYF
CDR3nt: TGCAGCGTTATACAGGGAGGCGCCATTCAGTACTTC

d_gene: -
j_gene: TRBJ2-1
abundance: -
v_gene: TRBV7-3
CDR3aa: CASSFQGGTSEQFF
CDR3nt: TGTGCCAGCAGCTTTCAGGGGGGCACGAGTGAGCAGTTCTTC

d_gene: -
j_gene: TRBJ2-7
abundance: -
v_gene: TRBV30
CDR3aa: CAWSDRSAYEQYF
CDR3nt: TGTGCCTGGAGTGACAGGTCCGCCTACGAGCAGTACTTC

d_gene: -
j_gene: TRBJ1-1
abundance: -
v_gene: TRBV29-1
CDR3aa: CSVVTLDGNTEAFF
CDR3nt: TGCAGCGTTGTAACGCTAGATGGAAACACTGAAGCTTTCTTT

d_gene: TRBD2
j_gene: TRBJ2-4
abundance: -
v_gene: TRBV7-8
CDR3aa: CASSSSAGGDIQYF
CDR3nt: TGTGCCAGCAGCTCGTCTGCGGGGGGGGACATTCAGTACTTC

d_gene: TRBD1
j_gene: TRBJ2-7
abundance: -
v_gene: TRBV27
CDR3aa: CASSNKGTGIHEQYF
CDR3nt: TGTGCCAGCAGTAATAAAGGGACAGGGATCCACGAGCAGTACTTC

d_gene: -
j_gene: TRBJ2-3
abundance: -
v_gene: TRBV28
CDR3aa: CASRSSDTQYF
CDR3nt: TGTGCCAGCAGAAGCTCCGATACGCAGTATTTT

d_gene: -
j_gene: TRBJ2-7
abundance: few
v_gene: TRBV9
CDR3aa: CASSVTQGSYEQYF
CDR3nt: TGTGCCAGCAGCGTCACTCAGGGGTCCTACGAGCAGTACTTC

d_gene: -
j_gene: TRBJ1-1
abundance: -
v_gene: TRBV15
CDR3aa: CATSREGGQNTEAFF
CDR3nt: TGTGCCACCAGCAGAGAGGGTGGGCAGAACACTGAAGCTTTCTTT

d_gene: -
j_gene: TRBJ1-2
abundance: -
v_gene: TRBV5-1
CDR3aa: CASSLSGASNYGYTF
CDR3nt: TGCGCCAGCAGCTTGTCGGGGGCCTCTAACTATGGCTACACCTTC

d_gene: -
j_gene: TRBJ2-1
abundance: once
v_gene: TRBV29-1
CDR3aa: CSVTGISYRHEQFF
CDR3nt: TGCAGCGTCACCGGGATTTCGTACAGGCATGAGCAGTTCTTC

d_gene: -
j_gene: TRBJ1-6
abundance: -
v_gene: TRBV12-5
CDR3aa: CASGIDRSRLHF
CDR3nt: TGTGCTAGTGGTATCGACAGATCACGCCTCCACTTT

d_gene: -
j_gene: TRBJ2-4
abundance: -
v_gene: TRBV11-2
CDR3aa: CASSLSRARDIQYF
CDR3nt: TGTGCCAGCAGCTTAAGCAGGGCAAGGGACATTCAGTACTTC

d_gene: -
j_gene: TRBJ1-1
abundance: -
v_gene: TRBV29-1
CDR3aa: CSGIDGGMNTEAFF
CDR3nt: TGCAGCGGCATTGATGGGGGGATGAACACTGAAGCTTTCTTT

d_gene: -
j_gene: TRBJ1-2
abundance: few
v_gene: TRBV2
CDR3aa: CASSGLNYGYTF
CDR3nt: TGTGCCAGCAGTGGGCTTAACTATGGCTACACCTTC

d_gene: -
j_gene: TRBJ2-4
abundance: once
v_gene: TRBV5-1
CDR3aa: CASSSTPRGDKNIQYF
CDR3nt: TGCGCCAGCAGCTCCACTCCGAGGGGGGACAAAAACATTCAGTACTTC

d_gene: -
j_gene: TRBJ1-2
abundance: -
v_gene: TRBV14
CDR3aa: CASSSRGAYGYTF
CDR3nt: TGTGCCAGCAGTTCCCGGGGCGCCTATGGCTACACCTTC

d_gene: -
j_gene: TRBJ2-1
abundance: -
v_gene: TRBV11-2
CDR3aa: CASSSSGLYNEQFF
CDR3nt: TGTGCCAGCAGCTCCAGTGGGCTATACAATGAGCAGTTCTTC

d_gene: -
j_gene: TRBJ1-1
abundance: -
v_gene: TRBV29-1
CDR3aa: CSVERHTEAFF
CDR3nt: TGCAGCGTTGAAAGACACACTGAAGCTTTCTTT

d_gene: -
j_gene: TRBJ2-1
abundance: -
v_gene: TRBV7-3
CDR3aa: CASSLMGTASRNEQFF
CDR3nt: TGTGCCAGCAGCTTAATGGGTACGGCTAGCCGCAATGAGCAGTTCTTC

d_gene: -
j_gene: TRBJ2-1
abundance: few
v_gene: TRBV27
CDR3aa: CASSLWRGPYNEQFF
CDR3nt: TGTGCCAGCAGTTTATGGCGGGGGCCGTACAATGAGCAGTTCTTC

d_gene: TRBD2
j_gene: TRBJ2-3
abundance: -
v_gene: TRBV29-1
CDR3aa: CSAQTSGVGDTQYF
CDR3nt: TGCAGCGCTCAGACTAGCGGGGTGGGAGATACGCAGTATTTT

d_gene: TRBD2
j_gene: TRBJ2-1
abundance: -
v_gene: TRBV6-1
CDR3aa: CASSGSGASSYNEQFF
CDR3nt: TGTGCCAGCAGTGGTAGCGGGGCCAGCTCCTACAATGAGCAGTTCTTC

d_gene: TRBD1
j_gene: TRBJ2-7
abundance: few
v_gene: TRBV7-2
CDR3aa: CASSGDRVGEQYF
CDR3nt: TGTGCCAGCAGCGGGGACAGGGTGGGTGAGCAGTACTTC

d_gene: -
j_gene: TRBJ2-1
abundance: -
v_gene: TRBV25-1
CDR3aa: CASSETGSGNEQFF
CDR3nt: TGTGCCAGCAGTGAAACTGGTAGCGGCAATGAGCAGTTCTTC

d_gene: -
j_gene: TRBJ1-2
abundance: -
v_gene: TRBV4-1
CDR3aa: CASSQDGRQTVGHGYTF
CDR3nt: TGCGCCAGCAGCCAAGATGGAAGGCAGACCGTAGGGCATGGCTACACCTTC

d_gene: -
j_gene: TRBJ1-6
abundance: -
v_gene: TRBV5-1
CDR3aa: CASSLVGPARDNSPLHF
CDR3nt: TGCGCCAGCAGCTTGGTAGGGCCGGCGCGGGATAATTCACCCCTCCACTTT